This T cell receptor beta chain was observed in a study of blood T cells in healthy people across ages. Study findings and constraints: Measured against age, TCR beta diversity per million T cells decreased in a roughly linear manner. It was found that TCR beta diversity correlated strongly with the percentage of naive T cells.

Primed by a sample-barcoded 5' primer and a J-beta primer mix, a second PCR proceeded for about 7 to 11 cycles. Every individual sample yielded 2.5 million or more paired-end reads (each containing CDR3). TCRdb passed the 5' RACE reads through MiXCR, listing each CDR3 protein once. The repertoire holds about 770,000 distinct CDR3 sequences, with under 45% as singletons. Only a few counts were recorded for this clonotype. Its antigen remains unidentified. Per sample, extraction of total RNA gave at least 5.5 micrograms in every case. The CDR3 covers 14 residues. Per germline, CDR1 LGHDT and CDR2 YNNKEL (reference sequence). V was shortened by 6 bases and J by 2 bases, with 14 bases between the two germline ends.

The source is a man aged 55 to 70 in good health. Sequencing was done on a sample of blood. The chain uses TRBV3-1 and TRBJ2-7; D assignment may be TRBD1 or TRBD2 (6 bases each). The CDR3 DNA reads TGTGCCAGCAGTCCAGGCCGGGGGCCCTACGAGCAGTACTTC. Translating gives CASSPGRGPYEQYF.